This T cell receptor beta chain emerged from a study of T-cell reconstitution after alpha-beta-depleted transplantation in children (dated by TCRdb to between 2015 and 2016). Regarding the complete study: T-cell immune reconstitution after TCRalphabeta/CD19-depleted allogeneic hematopoietic cell transplantation in children was quantitatively tracked in the study by means of TCR repertoire profiling.

This clonotype was observed many times. Which antigen it targets is not known. Base quality data are lacking; no much larger clone is found one base away. The CDR3 starts with the cysteine, ends with the phenylalanine, and has 13 residues. The CDR3 DNA has 39 bases and is translated from base 1. V is pared back by 5 bases and J by 5 bases, with 9 bases lying between the germline termini. From a lookup of the germline V gene, CDR1 and CDR2 are SGHNT and YENEEA. The library was made by PCR. Instrument used: Illumina HiSeq 2500. TCR library preparation used molecular barcoding, with unique molecular identifiers applied to normalize quantification of the TCRbeta repertoire. In-frame beta chains were kept once TCRdb had trimmed the public reads at Q25 with fastp and called clones with MiXCR. Identical CDR3 protein sequences are pooled into one entry, listed with their most common genes and DNA. The sample includes 200,000 to 250,000 distinct CDR3 sequences, with approximately 12% observed a single time. The ten top clones hold over 2% of the sample.

The sequence is built from TRBV11-3 and TRBJ2-2; matching of 6 bases hints at TRBD2 as the D gene. The receptor comes from a human donor who donated a stem cell graft to a child with acute lymphoblastic leukemia. The sample here was PBMCs from the stem cell graft donor, taken from the stem cell graft. The CDR3: CASSRGGTGELFF. The nucleotide sequence is TGTGCCAGCAGCCGTGGGGGGACCGGGGAGCTGTTTTTT. This CDR3, with the reference TRBV11-3 and TRBJ2-2 proteins standing in past its ends, gives the full variable domain EAGVVQSPRYKIIEKKQPVAFWCNPISGHNTLYWYLQNLGQGPELLIRYENEEAVDDSQLPKDRFSAERLKGVDSTLKIQPAELGDSAVYLCASSRGGTGELFFGEGSRLTVL.